This TCR beta chain was identified in a study of blood T cell repertoires in COVID-19. Study details: Samples came from the United States, Italy and Spain, spanning acute and convalescent COVID-19. In each case, the material was cDNA or gDNA derived from T cells, B-cell-depleted T cells, or PBMCs.

The V gene end was trimmed by 3 bases and the J gene end by 0 bases; junction bases not matched to a gene: 6. Germline assignment: CDR1 SGHRS and CDR2 YFSETQ. This CDR3 has 15 amino acids. Seattle's enrolled individuals joined amid active infection and were then monitored longitudinally. As handled by the study authors: Amplified reference gene primers provided the basis for estimating nucleated cell counts. Sequencing was performed with immunoSEQ multiplex PCR; in TCRdb, only in-frame clones are kept and a portion is missing. V and J calls plus clone size are reproduced from that table; the DNA served to infer D and trimming. This sample has approximately 80,000 clones, with around 85% found just once.

V is TRBV5-1 and J is TRBJ2-7; TRBD2 matches at 7 bases. The clonotype originates from a woman older than 75 with COVID-19, enrolled during active disease. The specimen was peripheral blood. The DNA for the CDR3 is TGCGCCAGCAGCTCCTTAGCGGGCATCTCCTACGAGCAGTACTTC. Translation gives CASSSLAGISYEQYF.